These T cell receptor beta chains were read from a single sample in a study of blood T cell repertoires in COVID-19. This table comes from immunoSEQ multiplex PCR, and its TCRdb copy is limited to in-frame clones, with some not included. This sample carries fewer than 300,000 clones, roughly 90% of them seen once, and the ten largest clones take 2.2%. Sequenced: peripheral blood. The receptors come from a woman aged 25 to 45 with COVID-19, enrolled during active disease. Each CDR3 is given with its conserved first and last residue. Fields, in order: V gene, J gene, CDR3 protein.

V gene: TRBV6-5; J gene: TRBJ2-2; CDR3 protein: CASSYLGRGGELFF
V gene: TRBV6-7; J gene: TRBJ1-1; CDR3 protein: CASKQGTGNTEAFF
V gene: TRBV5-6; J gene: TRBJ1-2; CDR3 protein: CASSSQALGGYGYTF
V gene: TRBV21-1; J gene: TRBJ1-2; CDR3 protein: CASSKAREGWEGYTF
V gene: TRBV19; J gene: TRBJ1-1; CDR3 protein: CASSRVPGYSEAFF
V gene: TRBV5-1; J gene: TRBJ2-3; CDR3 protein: CASSLVTRGTDTQYF
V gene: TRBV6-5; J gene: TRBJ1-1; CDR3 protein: CASSGQPNTEAFF
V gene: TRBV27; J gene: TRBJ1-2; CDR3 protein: CASSNNRQGGAGYTF
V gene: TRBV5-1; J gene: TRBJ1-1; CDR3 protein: CASSLGQGATEAFF
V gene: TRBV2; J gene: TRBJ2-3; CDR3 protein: CASSPHTGGTDTQYF
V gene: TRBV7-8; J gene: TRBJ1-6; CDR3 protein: CASSLFVRSYNSPLHF
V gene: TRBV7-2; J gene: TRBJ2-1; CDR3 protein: CASSLEGLAYNEQFF
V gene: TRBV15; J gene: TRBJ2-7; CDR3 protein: CATSRDLGGPYEQYF
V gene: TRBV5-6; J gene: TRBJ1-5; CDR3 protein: CASSWEVAGLNQPQHF
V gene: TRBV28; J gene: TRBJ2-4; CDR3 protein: CASSFSTPGLAGGRNIQYF
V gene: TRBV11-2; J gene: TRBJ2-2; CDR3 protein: CASSGEFASGRIGTGELFF
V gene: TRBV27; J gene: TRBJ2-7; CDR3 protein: CASSGQGFPNYEQYF
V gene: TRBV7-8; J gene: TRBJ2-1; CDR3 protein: CASSPQTSVRYNEQFF
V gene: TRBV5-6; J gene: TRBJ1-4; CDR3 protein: CASSSYRGKLFF
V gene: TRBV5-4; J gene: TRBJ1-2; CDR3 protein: CASSLVIGENYTF
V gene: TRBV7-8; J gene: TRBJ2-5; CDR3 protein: CASSLGTSEETQYF
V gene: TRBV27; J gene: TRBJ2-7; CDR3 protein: CASSIRGDSYEQYF
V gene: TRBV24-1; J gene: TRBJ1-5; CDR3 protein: CATGDSNQPQHF
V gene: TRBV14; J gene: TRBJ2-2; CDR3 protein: CASSRSLAENTGELFF
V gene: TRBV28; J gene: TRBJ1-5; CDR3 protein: CASSPMDTHQPQHF
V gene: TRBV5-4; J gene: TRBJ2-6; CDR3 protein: CASRLGTSGAFSGANVLTF
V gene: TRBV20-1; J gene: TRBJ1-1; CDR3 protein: CSARQGTEAFF
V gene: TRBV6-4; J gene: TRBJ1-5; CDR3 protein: CASSPGEGQPQHF
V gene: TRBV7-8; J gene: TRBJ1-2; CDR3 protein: CASSPKAVYGYTF
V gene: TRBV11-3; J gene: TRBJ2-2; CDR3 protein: CASSLDSYTGELFF
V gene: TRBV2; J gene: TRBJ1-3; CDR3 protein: CASSGEASGNTIYF
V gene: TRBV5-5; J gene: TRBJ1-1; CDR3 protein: CASNPLVGAQNTEAFF
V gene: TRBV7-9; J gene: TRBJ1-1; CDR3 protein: CASSQRGGGNTEAFF
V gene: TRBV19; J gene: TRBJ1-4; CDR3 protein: CASSTGGLVEKLFF
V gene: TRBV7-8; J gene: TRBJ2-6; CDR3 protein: CASSLPRTGLSGANVLTF
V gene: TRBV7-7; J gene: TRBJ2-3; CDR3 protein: CASSPGTATFSTDTQYF
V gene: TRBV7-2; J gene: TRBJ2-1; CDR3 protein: CASSPLLGLAGKQFF
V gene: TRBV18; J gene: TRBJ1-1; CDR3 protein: CASSSSNTEAFF
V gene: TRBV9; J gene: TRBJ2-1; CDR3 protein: CASSVGLDIDNEQFF
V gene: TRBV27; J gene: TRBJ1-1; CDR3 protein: CASSLQQGAKGTEAFF
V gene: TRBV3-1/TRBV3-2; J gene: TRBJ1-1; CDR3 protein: CASSPTANTEAFF